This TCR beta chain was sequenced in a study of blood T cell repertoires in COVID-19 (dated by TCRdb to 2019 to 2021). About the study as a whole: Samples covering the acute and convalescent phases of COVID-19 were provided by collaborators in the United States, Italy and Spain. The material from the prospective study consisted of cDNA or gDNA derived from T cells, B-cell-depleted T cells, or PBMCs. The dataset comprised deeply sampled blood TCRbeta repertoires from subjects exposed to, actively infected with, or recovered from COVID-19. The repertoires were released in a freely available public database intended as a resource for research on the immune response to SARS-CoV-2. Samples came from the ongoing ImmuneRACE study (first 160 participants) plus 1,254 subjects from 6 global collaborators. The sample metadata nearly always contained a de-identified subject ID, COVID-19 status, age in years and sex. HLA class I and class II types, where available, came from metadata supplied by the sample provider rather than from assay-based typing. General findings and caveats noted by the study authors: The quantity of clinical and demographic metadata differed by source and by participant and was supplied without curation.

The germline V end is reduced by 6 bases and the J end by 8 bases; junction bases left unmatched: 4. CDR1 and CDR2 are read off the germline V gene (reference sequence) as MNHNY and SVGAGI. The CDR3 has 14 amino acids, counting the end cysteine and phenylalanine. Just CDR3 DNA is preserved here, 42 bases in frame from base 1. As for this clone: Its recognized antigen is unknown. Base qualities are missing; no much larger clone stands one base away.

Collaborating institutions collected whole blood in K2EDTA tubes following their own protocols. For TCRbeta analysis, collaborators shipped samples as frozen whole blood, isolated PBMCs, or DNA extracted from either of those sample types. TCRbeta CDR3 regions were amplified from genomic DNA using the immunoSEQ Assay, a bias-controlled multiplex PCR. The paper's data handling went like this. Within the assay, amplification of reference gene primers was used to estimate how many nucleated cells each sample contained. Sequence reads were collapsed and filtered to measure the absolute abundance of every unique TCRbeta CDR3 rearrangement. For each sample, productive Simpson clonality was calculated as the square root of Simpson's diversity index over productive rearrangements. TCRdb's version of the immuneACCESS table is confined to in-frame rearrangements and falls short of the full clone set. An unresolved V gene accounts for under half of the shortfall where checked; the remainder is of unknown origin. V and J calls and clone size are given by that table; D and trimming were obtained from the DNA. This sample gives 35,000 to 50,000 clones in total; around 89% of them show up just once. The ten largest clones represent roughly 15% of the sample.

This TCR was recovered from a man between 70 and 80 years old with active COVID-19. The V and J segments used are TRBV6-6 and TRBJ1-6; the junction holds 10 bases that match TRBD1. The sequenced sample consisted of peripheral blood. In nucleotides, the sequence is TGTGCCAGCAGCCAAGGGACAGGGGATTCACCCCTCCACTTT. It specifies CASSQGTGDSPLHF.